Shown below are 2 T cell receptor beta chains from a single sample sequenced in a study of cytomegalovirus exposure and HLA in healthy donors (dated by TCRdb to between 2016 and 2019). The protocol used for the library was the immunoSEQ multiplex PCR assay. The multiplex PCR relied on a mix of 60 forward primers for TCR Vbeta segments and 13 reverse primers for TCR Jbeta segments. In TCRdb, the immuneACCESS table is reduced to in-frame sequences with V and J assigned. These tables do not hold every clone; where another copy was compared, an unresolved V gene accounts for under half, and the others remain unexplained. Across this sample there are approximately 71,000 clones, with roughly 70% seen only once. Of the sample, roughly an eighth is held by the ten largest clones. Sequencing was carried out using PBMCs. These receptor sequences come from a middle-aged woman in good health and CMV-seropositive.

V gene TRBV6-4 combines with J gene TRBJ2-7; TRBD2 aligns across 9 bases. The CDR3 loop spans 15 amino acids. V was pared by 7 bases and J by 2 bases, with 9 bases of the junction left unmatched. Germline CDR1 reads MRHNA; CDR2 reads SNTAGT. The CDR3 loop is CASTMTSGDTYEQYF. The CDR3 DNA sequence: TGTGCCAGCACTATGACTAGCGGCGACACCTACGAGCAGTACTTC.

The J gene is TRBJ2-6, the V gene TRBV6-6, with D unresolved. Germline V CDR1 and CDR2: MNHNY, SVGAGI (reference sequence). This CDR3 region has 14 residues. V was cut by 2 bases and J by 3 bases, with 5 bases left in between. The CDR3 DNA is TGTGCCAGCAGTTACCAGGTTGGGGCCAACGTCCTGACTTTC. Translated: CASSYQVGANVLTF.